This is a list of T cell receptor beta chains from one sample in a study of blood T cells in healthy people across ages. A single record per CDR3 protein comes from TCRdb applying MiXCR to the 5' RACE reads. The data show fewer than 1 million distinct CDR3 sequences, with 44% seen just once and about 19% held by the top ten. The sample comprised blood. All receptors derive from a man aged 60 to 69 in good health. CDR3s include the opening cysteine and the closing phenylalanine or tryptophan. Fields, in order: clone size, V gene, J gene, D gene, CDR3 DNA, CDR3 protein. The D gene is left open where the match is weak. Size is omitted from some rows. Given values are once, few, many or a class for expanded clones.

abundance: few; v_gene: TRBV7-3; j_gene: TRBJ1-6; d_gene: TRBD1; CDR3nt: TGTGCCAGCAGCGCTAGGGGACAGGGTGGTTCACCCCTCCACTTT; CDR3aa: CASSARGQGGSPLHF
abundance: .; v_gene: TRBV6-2/TRBV6-3; j_gene: TRBJ2-1; d_gene: .; CDR3nt: TGTGCCAGCAGTTACCTCGGGACGGTAGGGGAGACCCAGTTCTTC; CDR3aa: CASSYLGTVGETQFF
abundance: .; v_gene: TRBV5-1; j_gene: TRBJ2-6; d_gene: .; CDR3nt: TGCGCCAGCAGCTTAACGGTCACTGGGGCCAACGTCCTGACTTTC; CDR3aa: CASSLTVTGANVLTF
abundance: .; v_gene: TRBV6-2/TRBV6-3; j_gene: TRBJ1-2; d_gene: .; CDR3nt: TGTGCCAGCAGTTTTCGCGGGACAACTAACTATGGCTACACCTTC; CDR3aa: CASSFRGTTNYGYTF
abundance: .; v_gene: TRBV24-1; j_gene: TRBJ2-5; d_gene: TRBD2; CDR3nt: TGTGCCACCAGTGACACGACTAGCGGGGGGTCGGAGACCCAGTACTTC; CDR3aa: CATSDTTSGGSETQYF
abundance: .; v_gene: TRBV11-2; j_gene: TRBJ2-4; d_gene: .; CDR3nt: TGTGCCAGCAGCTTCTACCCGGGTACACTAGCCAAAAACATTCAGTACTTC; CDR3aa: CASSFYPGTLAKNIQYF
abundance: .; v_gene: TRBV20-1; j_gene: TRBJ2-7; d_gene: .; CDR3nt: TGCAGTGCTTTCTCCTACGAGCAGTCCTTC; CDR3aa: CSAFSYEQSF
abundance: .; v_gene: TRBV24-1; j_gene: TRBJ2-3; d_gene: .; CDR3nt: TGTGCCACCAGTGATCGGGCGGGGCCCACAGATACGCAGTATTTT; CDR3aa: CATSDRAGPTDTQYF
abundance: .; v_gene: TRBV27; j_gene: TRBJ2-7; d_gene: TRBD1; CDR3nt: TGTGCCAGCAGTTTAAGGGCACAGGGGGCCCCCTACGAGCAGTACTTC; CDR3aa: CASSLRAQGAPYEQYF
abundance: .; v_gene: TRBV6-2/TRBV6-3; j_gene: TRBJ2-7; d_gene: TRBD2; CDR3nt: TGTGCCAGCCGGACTAGCGGCAACTACGAGCAGTACTTC; CDR3aa: CASRTSGNYEQYF
abundance: .; v_gene: TRBV7-9; j_gene: TRBJ1-2; d_gene: .; CDR3nt: TGTGCCAGCAGCCCGGGTCTACTAAACTATGGCTACACCTTC; CDR3aa: CASSPGLLNYGYTF
abundance: few; v_gene: TRBV7-9; j_gene: TRBJ1-2; d_gene: .; CDR3nt: TGTGCCAGCAGCTTGATGGGGGCGCGGGGCTATGGCTACACCTTC; CDR3aa: CASSLMGARGYGYTF
abundance: .; v_gene: TRBV20-1; j_gene: TRBJ2-5; d_gene: .; CDR3nt: TGCAGTGCTAGAGATGGGACTGACCTTCAAGAGACCCAGTACTTC; CDR3aa: CSARDGTDLQETQYF
abundance: .; v_gene: TRBV7-9; j_gene: TRBJ2-1; d_gene: .; CDR3nt: TGTGCCAGCAGCCCCTCGGGGACGGAGCAGTTCTTC; CDR3aa: CASSPSGTEQFF
abundance: .; v_gene: TRBV7-9; j_gene: TRBJ2-1; d_gene: .; CDR3nt: TGTGCCAGCAGCTTCCGAGGAAGGGGCAGGGTGCCCTACAATGAGCAGTTCTTC; CDR3aa: CASSFRGRGRVPYNEQFF
abundance: .; v_gene: TRBV27; j_gene: TRBJ2-7; d_gene: .; CDR3nt: TGTGCCAGCAGTTTCGGGTCTGCCGAGTACGAGCAGTACTTC; CDR3aa: CASSFGSAEYEQYF
abundance: .; v_gene: TRBV28; j_gene: TRBJ2-3; d_gene: .; CDR3nt: TGTGCCAGCAGTTTAGGGCTAGTATCGGATACGCAGTATTTT; CDR3aa: CASSLGLVSDTQYF
abundance: once; v_gene: TRBV15; j_gene: TRBJ2-1; d_gene: TRBD1; CDR3nt: TGTGCCACCAGCAGGAAAACAGGGGAGACTGAGCAGTTCTTC; CDR3aa: CATSRKTGETEQFF
abundance: .; v_gene: TRBV25-1; j_gene: TRBJ2-1; d_gene: .; CDR3nt: TGTGCCAGCAGTGAGGCGCAGTCATACAATGAGCAGTTCTTC; CDR3aa: CASSEAQSYNEQFF
abundance: .; v_gene: TRBV5-1; j_gene: TRBJ1-2; d_gene: TRBD1; CDR3nt: TGCGCCAGCAGCTTGGCCACAGGGGGCGGCTATGGCTACACCTTC; CDR3aa: CASSLATGGGYGYTF
abundance: .; v_gene: TRBV12-3/TRBV12-4; j_gene: TRBJ2-1; d_gene: TRBD1; CDR3nt: TGTGCCAGCAGTTTCGTCGGACAGGGAAATGAGCAGTTCTTC; CDR3aa: CASSFVGQGNEQFF
abundance: .; v_gene: TRBV7-9; j_gene: TRBJ2-7; d_gene: .; CDR3nt: TGTGCCAGCAGCTTACACAACTCCTACGAGCAGTACTTC; CDR3aa: CASSLHNSYEQYF
abundance: many; v_gene: TRBV7-9; j_gene: TRBJ2-1; d_gene: TRBD2; CDR3nt: TGTGCCAGCAGCTTAGTAGCGGGGGGGCTGAATGAGCAGTTCTTC; CDR3aa: CASSLVAGGLNEQFF
abundance: .; v_gene: TRBV5-1; j_gene: TRBJ2-5; d_gene: .; CDR3nt: TGCGCCAGCAGCTTGGTCGGCGGAAACGAGAAAGAGACCCAGTACTTC; CDR3aa: CASSLVGGNEKETQYF
abundance: .; v_gene: TRBV5-6; j_gene: TRBJ2-7; d_gene: .; CDR3nt: TGTGCCAGCAGCGCCGAGGGAACTACCTACGAGCAGTACTTC; CDR3aa: CASSAEGTTYEQYF
abundance: few; v_gene: TRBV5-5; j_gene: TRBJ2-7; d_gene: .; CDR3nt: TGTGCCAGCAGCTCCCGACAAAAAAACGCCTACGAGCAGTACTTC; CDR3aa: CASSSRQKNAYEQYF
abundance: few; v_gene: TRBV28; j_gene: TRBJ2-7; d_gene: TRBD1; CDR3nt: TGTGCCAGCAGTTCCGCGGGACAGGCCACCTACGAGCAGTACTTC; CDR3aa: CASSSAGQATYEQYF
abundance: .; v_gene: TRBV24-1; j_gene: TRBJ2-1; d_gene: .; CDR3nt: TGTGCCACCAGCGTCGGTGGAAGCTCCTACAATGAGCAGTTCTTC; CDR3aa: CATSVGGSSYNEQFF
abundance: .; v_gene: TRBV30; j_gene: TRBJ2-7; d_gene: TRBD2; CDR3nt: TGTGCCTGGAGGACTAGCGGGGGGACCTACGAGCAGTACTTC; CDR3aa: CAWRTSGGTYEQYF
abundance: .; v_gene: TRBV25-1; j_gene: TRBJ1-6; d_gene: .; CDR3nt: TGTGCCAGCAGGGTGGGACGGATCAATTCACCCCTCCACTTT; CDR3aa: CASRVGRINSPLHF